These 16 T cell receptor beta chains were sequenced from one sample in a study of shared clonotypes between healthy human individuals. The repertoire was sequenced with immunoSEQ multiplex PCR; TCRdb's copy has only in-frame clones and lacks some. The sample holds around 1.6 million clones, 95% to 99% seen once. Input material: naive CD4+ T cells sorted from blood. The subset denotes: CD45RA+ positively selected. The source is a man aged 25-40 years in good health.

The gene calls are TRBV6-5 and TRBJ2-1; 15 nucleotides match TRBD2. The germline CDR1 and CDR2 sequences are MNHEY and SVGAGI. Trimming at V came to 8 bases and at J to 2 bases, leaving 4 bases not matched to a gene. The CDR3 consists of 16 residues. The CDR3 sequence: CASGWTSGRAYNEQFF. CDR3 DNA sequence: TGTGCCAGCGGTTGGACTAGCGGGAGGGCCTACAATGAGCAGTTCTTC.

On this clone itself: Other nucleotide sequences from this sample produce the same CDR3. The chain is built from TRBV28 and TRBJ1-5; D not certain. Per germline, CDR1 MDHEN and CDR2 SYDVKM. Trimming removed 4 bases at V and 4 bases at J, with 5 bases between. CDR3 length: 12 residues. CDR3 nucleotide sequence: TGTGCCAGCAGTTCCCTAAATCAGCCCCAGCATTTT. Translated, it gives CASSSLNQPQHF.

This clone was seen a single time. V gene TRBV2 combines with J gene TRBJ2-4; D gene ambiguous. From germline, CDR1 is SNHLY and CDR2 FYNNEI. V lost 0 bases, J lost 8 bases, and 8 bases lay in between. The CDR3 totals 13 residues. The CDR3 reads CASSEAVWDIQYF. The CDR3 DNA sequence: TGTGCCAGCAGTGAAGCGGTCTGGGACATTCAGTACTTC.

V and J are TRBV5-4 and TRBJ2-1, with D perhaps matching TRBD1 (6 bases). CDR3 size: 16 residues. Germline CDR1 is SGHNT and CDR2 is YYREEE (reference sequence). The V and J ends lost 3 bases and 9 bases respectively, with 22 bases between them. The CDR3 region has the DNA TGTGCCAGCAGCTGGAAACAGGGCTCGCCGGTCAGTGAGCAGTTCTTC. It is translated as CASSWKQGSPVSEQFF.

The rearrangement links TRBV2 to TRBJ2-7; TRBD2 aligns across 11 bases. Per germline, CDR1 SNHLY and CDR2 FYNNEI. The CDR3 contains 15 residues. The junction had 8 bases not matched to a gene; V was cut back by 5 bases and J by 5 bases. Here the CDR3 reads CASSKAGTSGHEQYF. Here the CDR3 DNA reads TGTGCCAGCAGTAAGGCCGGGACTAGCGGCCACGAGCAGTACTTC.

This clone was counted once. The chain links TRBV18 to TRBJ2-7; 12 nucleotides align to TRBD2. The CDR3 is 16 amino acids. Germline CDR1 reads KGHSH; CDR2 reads LQKENI. Losses at the gene ends were 3 bases for V and 6 bases for J; bases not matched to a gene: 9. The CDR3: CASSPKLAGGRGEQYF. The DNA of the CDR3 is TGTGCCAGCTCACCCAAACTAGCGGGAGGCCGTGGCGAGCAGTACTTC.

The V call is TRBV6-5, the J call TRBJ1-1; a possible D gene is TRBD1 (5 bases). Looked up from germline, CDR1 is MNHEY and CDR2 is SVGAGI. Trimming pared 5 bases from V and 13 bases from J, leaving 17 bases between. The CDR3 sequence is 12 residues long. CDR3: CASSEQAGVVFF. Written as DNA, the CDR3 is TGTGCCAGCAGTGAACAGGCGGGGGTTGTTTTCTTT.

With respect to this clone: The same CDR3 arises from other DNA sequences in this sample as well. The J gene is TRBJ2-1, the V gene TRBV9; 12 bases agree with TRBD2. The length of the CDR3 is 15 residues. CDR1 is SGDLS and CDR2 is YYNGEE in the germline V gene. V dropped 2 bases and J dropped 4; count of bases not matched to a gene: 1. The CDR3 reads CASSVGLAGYNEQFF. The CDR3 DNA follows: TGTGCCAGCAGCGTGGGACTAGCGGGTTACAATGAGCAGTTCTTC. Full variable domain (outside the CDR3, taken from reference TRBV9 and TRBJ2-1): DSGVTQTPKHLITATGQRVTLRCSPRSGDLSVYWYQQSLDQGLQFLIQYYNGEERAKGNILERFSAQQFPDLHSELNLSSLELGDSALYFCASSVGLAGYNEQFFGPGTRLTVL.

The J gene is TRBJ2-7, the V gene TRBV11-2, with no clear D. CDR3 size: 15 residues. Trimming removed 0 bases from V and 4 bases from J, with 13 bases in between. Looked up from germline, CDR1 is SGHAT and CDR2 is FQNNGV. CDR3 amino acids: CASSLDPSLGYEQYF. The CDR3 DNA sequence: TGTGCCAGCAGCTTAGATCCCTCACTGGGGTACGAGCAGTACTTC.

The chain joins TRBV4-1 to TRBJ2-3, with 7 bases identical to TRBD1. This CDR3 has 15 residues. The germline CDR1 and CDR2 sequences are MGHRA and YSYEKL. Unmatched junction bases numbered 2, after V lost 1 base and J lost 1 base. In nucleotides, the CDR3 is TGCGCCAGCAGCCAAGGAGGGACAGGCACAGATACGCAGTATTTT. Its protein product is CASSQGGTGTDTQYF.

With regard to this clone: The sample has other DNA sequences that encode this CDR3 too. The J gene is TRBJ2-3, the V gene TRBV28, with unresolved D. The CDR3 spans 11 residues. The germline V and J ends were trimmed by 3 bases and 3 bases, with 1 base remaining between them. Germline V gene lookup returns CDR1 MDHEN and CDR2 SYDVKM. CDR3 nucleotides: TGTGCCAGCAGTTTTACAGATACGCAGTATTTT. Residues: CASSFTDTQYF.

The chain employs TRBV2 and TRBJ1-1, with D possibly matching TRBD1 (5 bases). The CDR3 length is 11 residues. The germline V gene encodes CDR1 SNHLY and CDR2 FYNNEI. The V end lost 7 bases, the J end lost 7 bases, and 10 bases lay between the germline ends. The DNA of the CDR3 is TGTGCCAGCACTGGGACGGATGAAGCTTTCTTT. It encodes CASTGTDEAFF.

The V gene is TRBV19, the J gene TRBJ2-7; D is ambiguous. This CDR3 region has 11 residues. Germline V gene lookup returns CDR1 LNHDA and CDR2 SQIVND (reference sequence). V lost 5 bases, J lost 6 bases, and 8 bases lay in between. Here the CDR3 DNA reads TGTGCCAGTAGTCTAACTGGCGAGCAGTACTTC. It is translated as CASSLTGEQYF.

This chain uses TRBV5-1 with TRBJ1-5; TRBD1 agrees at 9 bases. The V and J ends lost 4 bases and 1 base, in that order; junction bases with no gene match: 3. The CDR3 runs 15 residues. Germline CDR1 reads SGHRS; CDR2 reads YFSETQ. In DNA form, the CDR3 reads TGCGCCAGCAGCACCGGGACAGGGAGCAATCAGCCCCAGCATTTT. Protein product: CASSTGTGSNQPQHF.

The chain links TRBV27 to TRBJ2-2; tentative D call: TRBD2 (5 bases). Germline-derived CDR1 and CDR2 are MNHEY and SMNVEV (reference sequence). The V and J ends lost 6 bases and 5 bases respectively, with 10 bases between them. The CDR3 contains 13 residues. CDR3: CASSPRGTGELFF. In DNA, the CDR3 is TGTGCCAGCAGCCCCAGAGGGACCGGGGAGCTGTTTTTT.

The chain has TRBV7-2 and TRBJ2-5, with TRBD2 matching 11 bases. This CDR3 region has 19 residues. Trimming at V came to 0 bases and at J to 5 bases, leaving 14 bases not matched to a gene. The germline V gene encodes CDR1 SGHTA and CDR2 FQGNSA. DNA of the CDR3: TGTGCCAGCAGCTTAGCACGGCTAGCGGGAGGAACGGGTAGGGAGACCCAGTACTTC. Translation: CASSLARLAGGTGRETQYF.